The 8 T cell receptor beta chains listed next were all sequenced from one sample in a study of persistence of HIV-infected CD4 T cells. Cells were stimulated with overlapping HIV-1 Gag 15-mer peptides. Sorting selected CD4+ T cells upregulating both CD40 ligand and CD69. The libraries were made with immunoSEQ version 4 in survey mode. TCRdb's table, derived via immunoSEQ multiplex PCR, lists solely in-frame clones and lacks some. Counted here are over 10,000 clones, less than 70% occurring once; the ten biggest clones make up about 7.1%. No antigen is known for these receptors. The sample consisted of CD4+ T cells sorted from PBMCs after roughly 17-hour stimulation, taken from a patient who received antiretroviral therapy. The receptors stem from an adult man with HIV who was CMV-seropositive.

This chain joins TRBV29-1 and TRBJ1-1, with D uncertain. Trimming left V 5 bases short and J 5 bases short, with 15 bases between. Germline-derived CDR1 and CDR2 are SQVTM and ANQGSEA. The CDR3 length is 13 residues. CDR3 residues: CSVLNPERTEAFF. The CDR3 nucleotides read TGCAGCGTTCTAAACCCCGAGAGGACTGAAGCTTTCTTT.

This clone was seen only a few times. The chain joins TRBV3-1 (or the pseudogene TRBV3-2) to TRBJ1-2, with D possibly TRBD1 on 6 matching bases. V was cut by 3 bases and J by 8 bases, with 19 bases left in between. This CDR3 is 15 amino acids long. Germline V lookup: CDR1 LGHDT, CDR2 YNNKEL (reference sequence). The CDR3: CASSHTTGRMGGYTF. The CDR3 DNA follows: TGTGCCAGCAGCCATACGACAGGCCGGATGGGGGGCTACACCTTC.

The chain links TRBV3-1 (or the pseudogene TRBV3-2) to TRBJ2-7, with TRBD1 matching over 8 bases. The germline V gene encodes CDR1 LGHDT and CDR2 YNNKEL (reference sequence). The CDR3 sequence is 17 residues long. Germline trimming cut 4 bases from V and 0 bases from J; bases unmatched to any gene: 11. CDR3 bases: TGTGCCAGCAGCCTCAAACCCCAGGGGGCCCTCTCCTACGAGCAGTACTTC. Its translation: CASSLKPQGALSYEQYF.

This clone was counted only a few times. The chain joins TRBV6-5 to TRBJ2-2; 8 bases line up with TRBD1. Per germline, CDR1 MNHEY and CDR2 SVGAGI. V lost 4 bases to trimming and J lost 6 bases; unmatched junction nucleotides: 10. CDR3 length: 16 amino acids. CDR3 sequence reads: CASSSWTGRLAGELFF. In nucleotides, the CDR3 is TGTGCCAGCAGTTCCTGGACAGGGAGGCTCGCCGGGGAGCTGTTTTTT.

This clone was found a few times. Written as DNA, the CDR3 is TGTGCCAGCAGCGATATCAACCGACAGGGGGCGAACACTGAAGCTTTCTTT. Translation gives CASSDINRQGANTEAFF. The chain uses TRBV7-2 and TRBJ1-1; 10 bases map to TRBD1. The CDR3 loop spans 17 amino acids. Germline CDR1 reads SGHTA; CDR2 reads FQGNSA. V was clipped by 5 bases and J by 1 base; unmatched bases: 10.

V and J are TRBV7-6 and TRBJ1-1; TRBD1 aligns across 7 bases. The length of the CDR3 is 16 residues. The J segment lost 0 bases and the V segment lost 4 bases, leaving 8 bases of the junction unmatched. The germline CDR1 and CDR2 sequences are SGHVS and FNYEAQ. Here the CDR3 reads CASSSRWGTVNTEAFF. DNA of the CDR3: TGTGCCAGCAGCTCCAGATGGGGGACAGTGAACACTGAAGCTTTCTTT.

This sequence joins TRBV4-2 and TRBJ2-2, with D maybe TRBD2 (6 bases). Between the trimmed V and J ends, which lost 1 base and 2 bases, there was a span of 11 bases. CDR3 size: 16 residues. Germline V gives CDR1 LGHNA, CDR2 YNFKEQ. The CDR3 loop reads CASSQALGGNTGELFF. As DNA, the CDR3 is TGTGCCAGCAGCCAAGCCCTGGGGGGAAACACCGGGGAGCTGTTTTTT.

The chain is built from TRBV19 and TRBJ2-7; 7 positions match TRBD1. The germline V gene has CDR1 LNHDA and CDR2 SQIVND (reference sequence). The CDR3 sequence is 13 residues long. With 3 bases clipped from V and 4 bases from J, the junction kept 3 bases outside the gene matches. The DNA for the CDR3 is TGTGCCAGTAGTATGGCAGGGGGATACGAGCAGTACTTC. Its translation is CASSMAGGYEQYF.